Each of the 15 T cell receptor beta chains below was sequenced from the same sample in a study of shared clonotypes between healthy human individuals (dated by TCRdb to 2018 to 2021). The protocol used for the library was the immunoSEQ multiplex PCR assay. TCRdb mirrors the immuneACCESS table, restricted to in-frame sequences. Some clones are absent from its copies; in checked studies, under half trace to an unresolved V gene, and the reason for the others is unknown. In all, the sample holds about 580,000 clones, and more than 95% of those were seen once. Clones ranked in the top ten supply 0.25% to 0.35% of the sample. CD8 naive samples were obtained by positive selection for CCR7 among CD45RO-negative cells, yielding a CD45RA+CCR7+ population from which TemRA cells were excluded. Sequencing was performed on naive CD8+ T cells sorted from blood. The label giving this sample's cell subset or site can be read as: CD45RA+CCR7+. Receptors originate from a man aged 30 to 45 in good health.

This clone was observed a handful of times. This rearrangement joins TRBV6-5 to TRBJ2-7, with D possibly matching TRBD2 (5 bases). There are 15 residues in the CDR3. Germline V gives CDR1 MNHEY, CDR2 SVGAGI. V lost 2 bases to trimming and J lost 5 bases, with 16 bases between them. Here the CDR3 DNA reads TGTGCCAGCAGTTACGGTACGGGGAATCGGAACGAGCAGTACTTC. Encoded protein: CASSYGTGNRNEQYF.

This chain connects TRBV9 to TRBJ2-3; 12 bases fit TRBD2. Per germline, CDR1 SGDLS and CDR2 YYNGEE. The CDR3 sequence is 16 residues long. V lost 4 bases to trimming and J lost 5 bases; unmatched junction nucleotides: 8. For the CDR3, the DNA is TGTGCCAGCAGCCCGAGGACTAGCGGGACCCGAGATACGCAGTATTTT. Translation: CASSPRTSGTRDTQYF.

This chain uses TRBV7-9 with TRBJ1-1; D unresolved. Per germline, CDR1 SEHNR and CDR2 FQNEAQ (reference sequence). This CDR3 has 12 amino acids. V lost 7 bases to trimming and J lost 4 bases, with 10 bases between them. The CDR3 DNA follows: TGTGCCAGCAAAGGCAGAAGCACTGAAGCTTTCTTT. This encodes CASKGRSTEAFF.

This clone was counted a single time. The chain carries TRBV5-4 and TRBJ2-5, with 11 bases lining up with TRBD2. Germline V gene data show CDR1 as SGHNT and CDR2 as YYREEE (reference sequence). CDR3 length: 16 residues. V was clipped by 0 bases and J by 2 bases; unmatched bases: 3. CDR3 in amino acids: CASSLGGLAEQETQYF. The CDR3 coding sequence is TGTGCCAGCAGCTTGGGGGGACTAGCGGAACAAGAGACCCAGTACTTC. Combining the CDR3 with reference TRBV5-4 and TRBJ2-5 gives the whole variable domain ETGVTQSPTHLIKTRGQQVTLRCSSQSGHNTVSWYQQALGQGPQFIFQYYREEENGRGNFPPRFSGLQFPNYSSELNVNALELDDSALYLCASSLGGLAEQETQYFGPGTRLLVL.

The V and J genes are TRBV10-1 and TRBJ1-1, with unresolved D. V gave up 0 bases and J gave up 0 bases, with 11 bases separating them. The CDR3 is 16 amino acids. Germline V gene sequence: CDR1 WNHNN, CDR2 SYGVQD (reference sequence). The DNA for the CDR3 is TGCGCCAGCAGTGAGTCGTTGGAGCTCATGAACACTGAAGCTTTCTTT. Its translation: CASSESLELMNTEAFF.

The chain couples TRBV11-2 to TRBJ2-1; 7 bases agree with TRBD1. The germline CDR1 and CDR2 sequences are SGHAT and FQNNGV. V lost 1 base to trimming and J lost 1 base; unmatched junction nucleotides: 4. The length of the CDR3 is 16 residues. The CDR3 DNA reads as TGTGCCAGCAGCTTAGCCTTACAGGGGTCCTACAATGAGCAGTTCTTC. Encoded protein: CASSLALQGSYNEQFF. Together with reference TRBV11-2 and TRBJ2-1, the CDR3 gives the full variable domain: EAGVAQSPRYKIIEKRQSVAFWCNPISGHATLYWYQQILGQGPKLLIQFQNNGVVDDSQLPKDRFSAERLKGVDSTLKIQPAKLEDSAVYLCASSLALQGSYNEQFFGPGTRLTVL.

This chain uses TRBV18 with TRBJ2-5, with unresolved D. This CDR3 is built from 13 residues. Germline V gene data show CDR1 as KGHSH and CDR2 as LQKENI. Trimming left V 3 bases short and J 0 bases short, with 5 bases between. The CDR3 here is CASSPTDQETQYF. The CDR3 DNA reads TGTGCCAGCTCACCTACCGACCAAGAGACCCAGTACTTC.

V and J are TRBV7-6 and TRBJ2-3; perhaps D is TRBD1 or TRBD2 (6 bases each). The CDR3 runs to 15 residues. V was trimmed by 6 bases and J by 2 bases, leaving 15 bases between them. Germline values: CDR1 SGHVS, CDR2 FNYEAQ. The CDR3 spells CASRPSRGLTDTQYF. The CDR3 DNA is TGTGCCAGCAGACCCTCACGGGGGCTCACAGATACGCAGTATTTT.

The count of this clone is one. The V call is TRBV6-1, the J call TRBJ2-2; TRBD2 aligns across 12 bases. CDR1 and CDR2 (germline): MNHNS, SASEGT. This CDR3 region has 19 residues. The V and J ends lost 4 bases and 7 bases, in that order; junction bases with no gene match: 16. This chain's CDR3 is CASSVRRITSGGRNGELFF. The CDR3 coding sequence is TGTGCCAGCAGTGTCAGACGGATTACTAGCGGGGGGCGTAACGGGGAGCTGTTTTTT.

The chain recombines TRBV5-1 with TRBJ1-1; no firm D call. The V gene's germline CDR1 is SGHRS and CDR2 YFSETQ. This CDR3 is built from 16 residues. V was clipped by 2 bases and J by 0 bases, with 14 bases between them. The CDR3 DNA sequence: TGCGCCAGCAGCTTAGAACAGCCCTACCTGAACACTGAAGCTTTCTTT. Translation: CASSLEQPYLNTEAFF.

This chain connects TRBV28 to TRBJ2-7; perhaps TRBD2 as D (5 bases). The CDR3 has 17 residues. Germline-derived CDR1 and CDR2 are MDHEN and SYDVKM. Trimming removed 6 bases at V and 5 bases at J, with 26 bases between. The CDR3 DNA sequence: TGTGCCAGCAGGTCGGGGTCACTGCCAGGTCTCTCTGACGAGCAGTACTTC. As protein: CASRSGSLPGLSDEQYF.

This clone has only one observation. The rearrangement links TRBV6-5 to TRBJ2-7; possible D gene TRBD2, 6 bases. The CDR3 sequence is 13 residues long. Trimming stripped 7 bases from V and 7 bases from J, with 17 bases between. Germline-derived CDR1 and CDR2 are MNHEY and SVGAGI. The CDR3 region has the DNA TGTGCCAGCACCGACCAGGGAGCGGGTGAGCAGTACTTC. Translated, it gives CASTDQGAGEQYF.

The rearrangement uses TRBV29-1 and TRBJ2-2, with D possibly matching TRBD1 (5 bases). Deletions cut 3 bases from V and 1 base from J, with 9 bases between. Germline V gene sequence: CDR1 SQVTM, CDR2 ANQGSEA. The CDR3 contains 14 residues. CDR3 region: CSVDQGQNTGELFF. In DNA, the CDR3 is TGCAGCGTTGACCAAGGACAGAACACCGGGGAGCTGTTTTTT.

The chain recombines TRBV27 with TRBJ2-1, with a tentative D call TRBD2 (5 bases). CDR3 length: 15 amino acids. Germline V gene data show CDR1 as MNHEY and CDR2 as SMNVEV (reference sequence). V dropped 5 bases and J dropped 6 bases, with 17 bases sitting between them. This chain's CDR3 is CASSPTTLGANEQFF. CDR3 DNA: TGTGCCAGCAGTCCGACTACGTTGGGAGCCAATGAGCAGTTCTTC.

On this clone: Other DNA sequences in the same sample also yield this CDR3. J is TRBJ2-3 and V is TRBV5-1; a weak D match, TRBD2 (5 bases). CDR3 length: 14 residues. Trimming took off 1 base at V and 3 bases at J, with 9 bases between the two ends. Germline loops: CDR1 SGHRS, CDR2 YFSETQ. In DNA form, the CDR3 reads TGCGCCAGCAGCTTGCGAGGGAGTACAGATACGCAGTATTTT. As protein: CASSLRGSTDTQYF.